The TCR beta chain under discussion was sequenced for a study of blood T cell repertoires in COVID-19. Up to 2 weeks before entering the study, exposed participants had met a COVID-19 case. Repertoires were generated with immunoSEQ multiplex PCR, while TCRdb's copy carries only in-frame clones and drops some. The repertoire has around 250,000 clones, 80% to 90% of them found once; the top ten carry less than 8.5%. This clone appeared once. Trimming shortened V by 2 bases and J by 5 bases, and 11 bases separated the two germline ends. Germline assignment: CDR1 SGHTS and CDR2 YDEGEE. The CDR3 is made up of 14 amino acids.

The source material was PBMCs or T cells enriched from blood (not recorded which). The source of this sequence is a woman in her forties or fifties who had been exposed to COVID-19. V gene TRBV5-8 combines with J gene TRBJ1-5; D is undetermined. The CDR3 sequence: CASSLRVYHQPQHF. CDR3 coding DNA: TGTGCCAGCAGCTTAAGAGTGTACCATCAGCCCCAGCATTTT.